What follows are 21 T cell receptor beta chains derived from one specimen sequenced in a study of CD4 T cells in relation to SARS-CoV-2 and coronaviruses. No cognate antigen is known for these TCRs. Assay: immunoSEQ multiplex PCR; the TCRdb copy retains only in-frame clones and omits some. The sample yields just under 30,000 clones, about 78% seen once. CD4+ T cells from unexposed donors were obtained before the COVID-19 pandemic (2011-2018). CD4+ T cells were isolated from the cells after around 10 days of culture. The specimen was CD4+ T cells from PBMCs, cultured in vitro. These receptors originate from a human donor in good health.

The chain recombines TRBV5-1 with TRBJ1-1; TRBD1 is a possible D gene (5 bases). Germline CDR1 is SGHRS and CDR2 is YFSETQ. The V gene lost 3 bases and the J gene lost 1 base, with 16 bases spanning the gap. The CDR3 contains 16 residues. Here the CDR3 DNA reads TGCGCCAGCAGCTCCGTATGGGGGGGTGGGAACACTGAAGCTTTCTTT. Amino acid sequence: CASSSVWGGGNTEAFF. The whole variable domain, remainder taken from reference TRBV5-1 and TRBJ1-1, is KAGVTQTPRYLIKTRGQQVTLSCSPISGHRSVSWYQQTPGQGLQFLFEYFSETQRNKGNFPGRFSGRQFSNSRSEMNVSTLELGDSALYLCASSSVWGGGNTEAFFGQGTRLTVV.

The chain recombines TRBV11-1 with TRBJ1-1; no firm D call. The ends were cut back, 2 bases at V and 5 bases at J, with 9 bases in the middle. CDR3 length: 13 amino acids. Germline V gene sequence: CDR1 SGHAT, CDR2 FQDESV (reference sequence). The CDR3 region has the DNA TGTGCCAGCAGCTTACACGGAGGGACTGAAGCTTTCTTT. It is translated as CASSLHGGTEAFF. Using reference TRBV11-1 and TRBJ1-1 for the parts outside the CDR3, the full variable domain is EAEVAQSPRYKITEKSQAVAFWCDPISGHATLYWYRQILGQGPELLVQFQDESVVDDSQLPKDRFSAERLKGVDSTLKIQPAELGDSAMYLCASSLHGGTEAFFGQGTRLTVV.

CDR3 in DNA: TGTGCCAGCAGCTTAGTAGGTGGGGACAACTCTGGAAACACCATATATTTT. Its protein is CASSLVGGDNSGNTIYF. The chain couples TRBV7-8 to TRBJ1-3; possibly TRBD1 for D (6 bases). V was pared by 1 base and J by 0 bases, with 13 bases between. Germline V gene data show CDR1 as SGHVS and CDR2 as FQNEAQ. The CDR3 loop spans 17 amino acids.

The chain joins TRBV6-5 to TRBJ2-1; D call uncertain. Between the trimmed V and J ends, which lost 0 bases and 0 bases, there was a span of 9 bases. Per germline, CDR1 MNHEY and CDR2 SVGAGI. The CDR3 is 16 residues long. The CDR3 DNA is TGTGCCAGCAGTTACTCCCCGCTAGTCTCCTACAATGAGCAGTTCTTC. Amino acid sequence: CASSYSPLVSYNEQFF.

The V gene is TRBV5-6, the J gene TRBJ2-3; D possibly corresponds to TRBD2 (7 bases). V lost 2 bases, J lost 4 bases, and 11 bases lay in between. Germline loops: CDR1 SGHDT, CDR2 YYEEEE. The CDR3 extends over 14 amino acids. DNA for the CDR3: TGTGCCAGCAGCTTTGGGGGGGGCGCAGATACGCAGTATTTT. It yields the protein CASSFGGGADTQYF.

The rearrangement joins TRBV5-4 to TRBJ2-7; 11 nucleotides line up with TRBD2. The germline V gene has CDR1 SGHNT and CDR2 YYREEE (reference sequence). The CDR3 has 16 amino acids. With 0 bases clipped from V and 4 bases from J, the junction kept 6 bases outside the gene matches. CDR3 sequence: CASSLAGTSGTYEQYF. The CDR3 DNA reads as TGTGCCAGCAGCTTGGCGGGGACTAGCGGCACTTACGAGCAGTACTTC.

The count of this clone is one. The chain joins TRBV6-5 to TRBJ1-4; possible D gene TRBD1, 5 bases. Germline V gene data show CDR1 as MNHEY and CDR2 as SVGAGI. The CDR3 runs 15 residues. Trimming pared 5 bases from V and 8 bases from J, leaving 18 bases between. The CDR3 sequence is CASSTVGGSYEKLFF. CDR3 nucleotide sequence: TGTGCCAGCAGTACAGTGGGGGGGTCTTACGAAAAACTGTTTTTT.

This clone was found a few times. This sequence joins TRBV5-1 and TRBJ1-2; 7 nucleotides line up with TRBD1. Germline values: CDR1 SGHRS, CDR2 YFSETQ. CDR3 length equals 14 residues. Trimming removed 5 bases from V and 6 bases from J; junction bases left unmatched: 10. The chain's CDR3 is CASRYTGAADGYTF. The CDR3 coding sequence is TGCGCCAGCAGATATACAGGGGCTGCCGATGGCTACACCTTC.

The V call is TRBV3-1 (or the pseudogene TRBV3-2), the J call TRBJ1-1; TRBD1 agrees at 9 bases. The CDR3 totals 15 residues. CDR1 is LGHDT and CDR2 is YNNKEL in the germline V gene (reference sequence). V shed 4 bases, J shed 1 base, and the junction held 4 bases outside the gene matches. The CDR3 DNA follows: TGTGCCAGCAGCCCGGGGACAGGGAAGAACACTGAAGCTTTCTTT. Translated, it gives CASSPGTGKNTEAFF.

Comments on this clone: Its ends do not fully match the called genes, so a read error is possible. The chain recombines TRBV2 with TRBJ2-7; 10 bases agree with TRBD1. CDR1 SNHLY and CDR2 FYNNEI come from the germline V gene. The CDR3 loop spans 14 amino acids. The CDR3 sequence: CASGTGTGVYDQYF. The CDR3 DNA is TGTGCCAGCGGGACCGGGACAGGGGTCTACGATCAGTACTTC.

The V gene is TRBV2, the J gene TRBJ1-1; D unclear. V was shortened by 3 bases and J by 2 bases, with 7 bases between the two germline ends. Looked up from germline, CDR1 is SNHLY and CDR2 is FYNNEI. This CDR3 spans 13 amino acids. The CDR3 here is CASSESVNTEAFF. The CDR3 nucleotides are TGTGCCAGCAGTGAGTCCGTAAACACTGAAGCTTTCTTT.

This clone was recorded once. J is TRBJ2-1 and V is TRBV2; D is undetermined. Germline-derived CDR1 and CDR2 are SNHLY and FYNNEI. The CDR3 is made up of 16 amino acids. With 0 bases removed from V and 0 bases from J, the gap between germline ends came to 9 bases. The CDR3: CASSEAYSSSYNEQFF. Here the CDR3 DNA reads TGTGCCAGCAGTGAAGCGTACTCCAGCTCCTACAATGAGCAGTTCTTC.

The chain couples TRBV11-2 to TRBJ1-6; no clear D. CDR3 length equals 12 residues. Trimming cost V 5 bases and J 6 bases, with 5 bases left between them. Per germline, CDR1 SGHAT and CDR2 FQNNGV. The CDR3 sequence is CASSNVNSPLHF. In DNA, the CDR3 is TGTGCCAGCAGCAACGTTAATTCACCCCTCCACTTT.

V usage is TRBV6-5 and J usage is TRBJ1-1; D remains ambiguous. Trimming stripped 5 bases from V and 0 bases from J, with 7 bases between. CDR1 and CDR2 (germline): MNHEY, SVGAGI. This CDR3 has 13 residues. CDR3 in amino acids: CASSPTLNTEAFF. In DNA form, the CDR3 reads TGTGCCAGCAGTCCGACACTGAACACTGAAGCTTTCTTT.

The J gene is TRBJ2-2, the V gene TRBV6-2 or TRBV6-3, with 13 bases fitting TRBD2. V was clipped by 2 bases and J by 1 base; unmatched bases: 4. Germline V lookup: CDR1 MNHEY, CDR2 SVGEGT. The CDR3 is 18 amino acids. DNA for the CDR3: TGTGCCAGCAGTTACCCGACTAGCGGGGGGCAGAACACCGGGGAGCTGTTTTTT. Residues: CASSYPTSGGQNTGELFF.

The V gene is TRBV3-1 (or the pseudogene TRBV3-2), the J gene TRBJ2-1; D unresolved. The CDR3 length is 18 residues. V lost 4 bases to trimming and J lost 3 bases, with 22 bases between them. CDR1 is LGHDT and CDR2 is YNNKEL in the germline V gene (reference sequence). The CDR3 sequence is CASSREPSSQVIYNEQFF. The CDR3, as DNA: TGTGCCAGCAGCCGTGAACCGAGTTCGCAAGTAATCTACAATGAGCAGTTCTTC.

The rearrangement uses TRBV25-1 and TRBJ1-1; D is perhaps TRBD1 (5 bases). CDR1 and CDR2 from the germline V gene are MGHDK and SYGVNS. The CDR3 spans 11 residues. V shed 6 bases and J shed 4 bases, with 6 bases lying between them. CDR3 sequence: CASRTVTEAFF. As DNA, the CDR3 is TGTGCCAGCAGGACAGTCACTGAAGCTTTCTTT. The full variable domain, rest sourced from reference TRBV25-1 and TRBJ1-1, is EADIYQTPRYLVIGTGKKITLECSQTMGHDKMYWYQQDPGMELHLIHYSYGVNSTEKGDLSSESTVSRIRTEHFPLTLESARPSHTSQYLCASRTVTEAFFGQGTRLTVV.

This clone was seen a handful of times. This chain uses TRBV6-2 or TRBV6-3 with TRBJ1-2; no firm D call. Trimming took 2 bases from V and 4 from J, leaving 8 bases between them. The CDR3 has 13 amino acids. The germline V gene encodes CDR1 MNHEY and CDR2 SVGEGT. Here the CDR3 reads CASSYLTSYGYTF. The CDR3 DNA reads TGTGCCAGCAGTTACCTGACATCCTATGGCTACACCTTC.

The rearrangement uses TRBV18 and TRBJ2-2; 11 bases are shared with TRBD2. The CDR3 consists of 15 residues. J lost 1 base, V lost 6 bases, and 1 base had no gene match. Germline CDR1 KGHSH, CDR2 LQKENI. The CDR3 sequence: CASSGTSGNTGELFF. The DNA of the CDR3 is TGTGCCAGCTCCGGGACTAGCGGGAACACCGGGGAGCTGTTTTTT.

V usage is TRBV11-2 and J usage is TRBJ1-1; D is undetermined. With 5 bases removed from V and 1 base from J, the gap between germline ends came to 8 bases. The CDR3 extends over 13 amino acids. Germline V gene lookup returns CDR1 SGHAT and CDR2 FQNNGV. Written as DNA, the CDR3 is TGTGCCAGCAGCCGTTATTGGAACACTGAAGCTTTCTTT. Translation: CASSRYWNTEAFF.

Note on this clone: Germline is not matched at one junction end, which may reflect a read error. This chain joins TRBV19 and TRBJ2-5; the D is unclear. The CDR3 has 13 residues. Germline CDR1 is LNHDA and CDR2 is SQIVND (reference sequence). The CDR3 loop is CASSNPHQGTQYF. The CDR3 DNA follows: TGTGCCAGTAGCAACCCCCACCAAGGGACCCAGTACTTC.